This TCR beta chain appears in the sequencing data of a study of OX40 agonist ivuxolimab in advanced cancers. Profiled with immunoSEQ multiplex PCR; TCRdb holds only in-frame clones, not every one. The table shows around 100,000 clones, with 89% occurring only once. Turning to this clone: Its antigen is not known.

Deletions cut 6 bases from V and 0 bases from J, with 7 bases between. The CDR3 loop spans 13 amino acids. The germline V gene encodes CDR1 LNHDA and CDR2 SQIVND (reference sequence). Findings and caveats of the study: Antigen specificity was not determined for the expanded peripheral T cells. Doses of 0.1 to 3.0 mg/kg were accompanied by clonal expansion of CD4+ and CD8+ blood T cells by week 6.

The rearrangement links TRBV19 to TRBJ2-3, with D unclear. The specimen comprised CD4+ or CD8+ T cells sorted from blood, sampled in a trial of the OX40 agonist ivuxolimab. The clonotype comes from an adult with an advanced solid tumor such as melanoma, head and neck, liver or kidney cancer. CDR3 DNA: TGTGCCAGTAGGTCCACTAGCACAGATACGCAGTATTTT. It specifies CASRSTSTDTQYF.